This T cell receptor (beta chain) derives from a study of blood T cell repertoires in COVID-19 (dated by TCRdb to 2020 to 2021). In the study overall: Samples from collaborators originated in the United States, Italy and Spain and spanned both the acute and convalescent phases of COVID-19. The material from the prospective study consisted of cDNA or gDNA derived from T cells, B-cell-depleted T cells, or PBMCs. The dataset comprised deeply sampled blood TCRbeta repertoires from subjects exposed to, actively infected with, or recovered from COVID-19. A freely available public database, intended as a resource for researchers studying the immune response to SARS-CoV-2, is where the repertoires were released. Samples came from the ongoing ImmuneRACE study (first 160 participants) plus 1,254 subjects from 6 global collaborators. Sample metadata almost always included a de-identified subject ID, COVID-19 status, age in years and sex. Where available, HLA class I and class II types were taken from metadata supplied by the sample provider and were not determined by assay-based typing.

The immunoSEQ Assay, a bias-controlled multiplex PCR, was used to amplify TCRbeta CDR3 regions from genomic DNA. As for the authors' bioinformatics: Within the assay, amplification of reference gene primers was used to estimate how many nucleated cells each sample contained. To quantify the absolute abundance of each unique TCRbeta CDR3 rearrangement, sequence reads were collapsed and filtered. Productive Simpson clonality was computed per sample as the square root of Simpson's diversity index over productive rearrangements. TCRdb's version of the immuneACCESS table is confined to in-frame rearrangements and falls short of the full clone set. An unresolved V gene accounts for under half of the shortfall where checked; the remainder is of unknown origin. The DNA gave D and trimming, while V, J and clone size come from that table. This sample gives 90,000 to 110,000 clones in total; 65% to 90% of them show up just once. The leading ten clones occupy 4.1% of the sample.

Remarks on this clone: Its recognized antigen is unknown. No base-level quality is on record; no much larger clone is a single base apart.

Cut back by 0 bases and 1 base, the V and J ends lie 8 bases apart. The germline V gene supplies CDR1 SGHRS and CDR2 YFSETQ. The CDR3 starts with the cysteine, ends with the phenylalanine, and has 14 residues. Only the CDR3 region is kept as DNA, spanning 42 bases read in frame from base 1. Whole blood was collected in K2EDTA tubes by collaborating institutions according to the institutions' own protocols. For TCRbeta analysis, collaborators shipped samples as frozen whole blood, isolated PBMCs, or DNA extracted from either of those sample types. Summary of the overall study and its limitations: The amount of clinical and demographic metadata varied by source and participant and was provided uncurated.

The chain is made from TRBV5-1 and TRBJ2-7, with TRBD1 perhaps the D gene, on 5 matching bases. The source material was peripheral blood. The receptor's source is a man aged 45-60 years with acute or convalescent COVID-19. The CDR3 reads CASSLAPGSYEQYF. The DNA sequence is TGCGCCAGCAGCTTGGCCCCAGGGTCCTACGAGCAGTACTTC.